This T cell receptor beta chain emerged from a study of blood T cell repertoires in COVID-19. Study summary: COVID-19 samples collected from the United States, Italy and Spain covered acute and convalescent phases. The cDNA or gDNA used as material had been derived from T cells, B-cell-depleted T cells, or PBMCs.

Trimming took 4 bases from V and 8 from J; bases not matched to a gene: 4. Germline V gives CDR1 LGHNA, CDR2 YSLEER. This CDR3 region has 15 residues. Study processing details: Reference gene primers were amplified, and this amplification served to estimate nucleated cell counts. TCRdb's copy holds only in-frame clones and misses some; the assay was immunoSEQ multiplex PCR. V and J calls and clone size are copied from that table; D and trimming were computed from the DNA. Seen here are about 100,000 clones, around nine tenths observed once, and the top ten hold roughly 1.7%. Sequenced input: peripheral blood. The sequence was collected from a man aged 55 to 69 with acute or convalescent COVID-19. The chain has TRBV4-3 and TRBJ2-1; TRBD2 matches 14 bases. The CDR3 DNA sequence: TGCGCCAGCAGCCGATTGACTAGCGGGAGGGATGAGCAGTTCTTC. It encodes CASSRLTSGRDEQFF.